These T cell receptor beta chains were read from a single sample in a study of cytomegalovirus exposure and HLA in healthy donors. Sequencing was performed with immunoSEQ multiplex PCR; in TCRdb, only in-frame clones are kept and a portion is missing. Altogether 110,000 or so clones are present, around 76% being singletons, with the ten largest covering roughly an eighth. Input material: PBMCs. All receptors derive from a woman aged 40 to 50 in good health and CMV-seropositive. CDR3s include the opening cysteine and the closing phenylalanine or tryptophan. A D gene is named only where the DNA matches it firmly. Only part of the rows carry a size: once, few, many, or a class if the clone is expanded.

d_gene | abundance | j_gene | v_gene | CDR3aa | CDR3nt
NA | few | TRBJ2-1 | TRBV30 | CAWSVSRNEQFF | TGTGCCTGGAGTGTTAGTCGCAATGAGCAGTTCTTC
TRBD2 | NA | TRBJ2-1 | TRBV11-2 | CASSLEIAGHNEQFF | TGTGCCAGCAGCTTAGAGATAGCGGGGCACAATGAGCAGTTCTTC
NA | NA | TRBJ1-1 | TRBV11-2 | CASSLRRADTEAFF | TGTGCCAGCAGCTTACGGAGGGCAGACACTGAAGCTTTCTTT
TRBD1 | NA | TRBJ1-5 | TRBV19 | CASRGQGTSNQPQHF | TGTGCCAGTAGGGGACAGGGGACGAGCAATCAGCCCCAGCATTTT
TRBD1 | NA | TRBJ1-4 | TRBV2 | CASRTGQINEKLFF | TGTGCCAGCAGAACGGGACAGATTAATGAAAAACTGTTTTTT
TRBD1 | NA | TRBJ1-4 | TRBV5-8 | CANWDRGEKLFF | TGTGCCAATTGGGACAGGGGGGAAAAACTGTTTTTT
NA | NA | TRBJ1-1 | TRBV5-1 | CASSLRNQGPEAFF | TGCGCCAGCAGCTTACGAAATCAGGGTCCTGAAGCTTTCTTT
NA | NA | TRBJ1-2 | TRBV30 | CAWSVGGWRGYGYTF | TGTGCCTGGAGTGTCGGAGGTTGGCGAGGGTATGGCTACACCTTC
NA | NA | TRBJ2-1 | TRBV15 | CATSRLGGRGAQTYNEQFF | TGTGCCACCAGCAGACTGGGGGGAAGAGGGGCCCAGACCTACAATGAGCAGTTCTTC
TRBD1 | once | TRBJ1-1 | TRBV30 | CAWSRQGIEAFF | TGTGCCTGGAGCCGACAGGGGATAGAAGCTTTCTTT
NA | NA | TRBJ2-3 | TRBV30 | CAWSHTIRGWDTQYF | TGTGCCTGGAGTCACACGATCCGGGGTTGGGATACGCAGTATTTT
NA | NA | TRBJ2-7 | TRBV11-2 | CASSSQGEQYF | TGTGCCAGCAGCTCTCAGGGGGAGCAGTACTTC
TRBD1 | few | TRBJ2-1 | TRBV5-1 | CASSDQGQYNEQFF | TGCGCCAGCAGCGACCAGGGACAGTACAATGAGCAGTTCTTC
NA | NA | TRBJ1-2 | TRBV2 | CASSEREIYGYTF | TGTGCCAGCAGTGAGAGGGAAATCTATGGCTACACCTTC
TRBD1 | NA | TRBJ2-7 | TRBV13 | CASSLDLENRGQGDEQYF | TGTGCCAGCAGCTTAGATCTTGAAAACCGTGGACAGGGGGACGAGCAGTACTTC
TRBD2 | NA | TRBJ2-5 | TRBV19 | CASRTSGGTQETQYF | TGTGCCAGTAGAACTAGCGGGGGTACACAAGAGACCCAGTACTTC
NA | NA | TRBJ1-3 | TRBV5-4 | CASSLDPLQGTSGNTIYF | TGTGCCAGCAGTTTGGACCCCCTACAGGGAACCTCTGGAAACACCATATATTTT
NA | NA | TRBJ2-7 | TRBV4-1 | CASSQDTAGRIRYEQYF | TGCGCCAGCAGCCAAGATACGGCGGGAAGGATCCGATACGAGCAGTACTTC
NA | NA | TRBJ2-2 | TRBV29-1 | CSVDIQGSGTGELFF | TGCAGCGTTGATATCCAGGGTAGTGGAACCGGGGAGCTGTTTTTT
NA | NA | TRBJ2-5 | TRBV10-3 | CAITPREETQYF | TGTGCCATAACTCCGAGGGAAGAGACCCAGTACTTC
NA | NA | TRBJ2-3 | TRBV6-5 | CASTLQGGDTQYF | TGTGCCAGCACCTTACAGGGCGGAGATACGCAGTATTTT
NA | NA | TRBJ1-3 | TRBV6-1 | CASRPGTPSGNTIYF | TGTGCCAGTCGACCCGGGACACCATCTGGAAACACCATATATTTT
NA | few | TRBJ2-1 | TRBV2 | CASSDGSGRSYNEQFF | TGTGCCAGCAGTGACGGTTCAGGGAGGTCCTACAATGAGCAGTTCTTC
NA | few | TRBJ2-5 | TRBV5-6 | CASSLPPEETQYF | TGTGCCAGCAGCTTGCCTCCGGAAGAGACCCAGTACTTC
TRBD1 | NA | TRBJ1-6 | TRBV6-1 | CASTDSGTGLSPLHF | TGTGCCAGCACTGATTCCGGGACAGGGCTTTCACCCCTCCACTTT
NA | NA | TRBJ1-6 | TRBV11-2 | CASSLVGGRGSPLHF | TGTGCCAGCAGCTTAGTCGGGGGGAGAGGCTCACCCCTCCACTTT
NA | few | TRBJ1-6 | TRBV30 | CAWNPSSYNSPLHF | TGTGCCTGGAATCCTAGCTCCTATAATTCACCCCTCCACTTT
NA | few | TRBJ1-3 | TRBV5-5 | CASSFFRQESSGNTIYF | TGTGCCAGCAGCTTTTTCAGACAGGAGAGCTCTGGAAACACCATATATTTT
TRBD2 | NA | TRBJ2-3 | TRBV6-4 | CATSSSGAGDTQYF | TGTGCCACCTCATCTAGCGGGGCGGGAGATACGCAGTATTTT
NA | once | TRBJ2-7 | TRBV30 | CAWNTGGTYEQYF | TGTGCCTGGAATACCGGGGGAACCTACGAGCAGTACTTC
TRBD2 | NA | TRBJ2-5 | TRBV9 | CASSVVASGQETQYF | TGTGCCAGCAGCGTAGTGGCTAGCGGACAAGAGACCCAGTACTTC
TRBD1 | NA | TRBJ1-1 | TRBV6-1 | CASSEPGTVNTEAFF | TGTGCCAGCAGTGAGCCTGGGACAGTGAACACTGAAGCTTTCTTT
TRBD1 | NA | TRBJ1-5 | TRBV6-5 | CASSYGTGEQPQHF | TGTGCCAGCAGTTACGGGACAGGGGAACAGCCCCAGCATTTT
TRBD1 | few | TRBJ1-1 | TRBV5-1 | CASKDRGGTEAFF | TGCGCCAGCAAAGACAGGGGTGGCACTGAAGCTTTCTTT
NA | NA | TRBJ1-1 | TRBV5-1 | CASSFQTGMNTEAFF | TGCGCCAGCAGCTTCCAGACAGGAATGAACACTGAAGCTTTCTTT
TRBD1 | few | TRBJ1-6 | TRBV5-1 | CASSWGQTSPLHF | TGCGCCAGCAGCTGGGGACAGACGTCACCCCTCCACTTT
NA | NA | TRBJ1-1 | TRBV30 | CAGGLNTEAFF | TGTGCCGGTGGTCTAAACACTGAAGCTTTCTTT
NA | NA | TRBJ1-3 | TRBV5-1 | CASSLGGSSSGNTIYF | TGCGCCAGCAGCTTGGGCGGATCGAGCTCTGGAAACACCATATATTTT
NA | NA | TRBJ1-6 | TRBV6-5 | CASSRKGDYNSPLHF | TGTGCCAGCAGTAGAAAGGGGGATTATAATTCACCCCTCCACTTT
NA | NA | TRBJ1-1 | TRBV27 | CASSFRQPNTEAFF | TGTGCCAGCAGTTTTCGACAGCCGAACACTGAAGCTTTCTTT
NA | NA | TRBJ1-3 | TRBV30 | CGAQVISGNTIYF | TGTGGGGCACAGGTGATCTCTGGAAACACCATATATTTT
NA | few | TRBJ2-7 | TRBV2 | CASMALSYEQYF | TGTGCCAGCATGGCCCTCTCCTACGAGCAGTACTTC
NA | NA | TRBJ2-1 | TRBV18 | CASLDSIGSYNEQFF | TGTGCCAGCTTGGACTCCATCGGCTCCTACAATGAGCAGTTCTTC
NA | NA | TRBJ1-1 | TRBV25-1 | CASREGLRRSFF | TGTGCCAGCAGAGAAGGGTTGAGGAGATCTTTCTTT